This T cell receptor beta chain was captured in a study of control samples from healthy donors and cancer patients. Germline V lookup: CDR1 SGHRS, CDR2 YFSETQ. The CDR3 consists of 14 residues. Germline trimming cut 2 bases from V and 1 base from J; bases unmatched to any gene: 2. This table comes from immunoSEQ multiplex PCR, and its TCRdb copy is limited to in-frame clones, with some not included. In the table there are 20,000 to 25,000 clones, roughly 84% of which are singletons. The V gene is TRBV5-1, the J gene TRBJ1-1; TRBD1 matches 7 bases. Sequenced material: PBMCs. This TCR was sampled from a man aged 60 to 69 with colorectal cancer. The CDR3 DNA reads as TGCGCCAGCAGCTTCCGACAGGGGAACACTGAAGCTTTCTTT. Translated: CASSFRQGNTEAFF. The whole variable domain, filled in from reference TRBV5-1 and TRBJ1-1, reads KAGVTQTPRYLIKTRGQQVTLSCSPISGHRSVSWYQQTPGQGLQFLFEYFSETQRNKGNFPGRFSGRQFSNSRSEMNVSTLELGDSALYLCASSFRQGNTEAFFGQGTRLTVV.